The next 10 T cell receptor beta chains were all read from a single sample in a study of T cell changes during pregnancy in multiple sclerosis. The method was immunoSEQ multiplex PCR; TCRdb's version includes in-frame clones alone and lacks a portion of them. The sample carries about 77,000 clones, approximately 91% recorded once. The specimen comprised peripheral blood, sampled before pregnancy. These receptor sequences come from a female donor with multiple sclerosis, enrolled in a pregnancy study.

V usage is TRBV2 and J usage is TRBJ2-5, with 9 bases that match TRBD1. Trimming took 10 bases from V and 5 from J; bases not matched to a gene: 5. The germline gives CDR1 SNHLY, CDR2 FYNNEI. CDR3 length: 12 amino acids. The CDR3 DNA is TGTGCCACCCGGGACAGGGAGGAGACCCAGTACTTC. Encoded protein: CATRDREETQYF.

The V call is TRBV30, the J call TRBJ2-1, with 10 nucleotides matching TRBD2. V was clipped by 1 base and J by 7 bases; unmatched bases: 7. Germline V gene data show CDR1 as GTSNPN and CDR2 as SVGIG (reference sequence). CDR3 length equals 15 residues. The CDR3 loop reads CAWSGGSGGENEQFF. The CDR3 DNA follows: TGTGCCTGGAGTGGGGGGAGCGGGGGGGAAAATGAGCAGTTCTTC.

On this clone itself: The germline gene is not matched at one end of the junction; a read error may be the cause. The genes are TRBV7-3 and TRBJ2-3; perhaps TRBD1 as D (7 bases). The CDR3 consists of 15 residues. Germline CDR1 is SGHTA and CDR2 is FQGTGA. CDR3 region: CASSLGGTASETQYF. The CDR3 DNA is TGTGCCAGCAGCTTAGGGGGGACAGCCTCAGAGACGCAGTATTTT.

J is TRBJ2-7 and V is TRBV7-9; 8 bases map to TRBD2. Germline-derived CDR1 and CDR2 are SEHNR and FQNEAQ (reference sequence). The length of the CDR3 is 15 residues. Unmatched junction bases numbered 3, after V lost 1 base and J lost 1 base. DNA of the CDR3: TGTGCCAGCAGCTTAGAGCGGGGGACATCCTACGAGCAGTACTTC. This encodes CASSLERGTSYEQYF. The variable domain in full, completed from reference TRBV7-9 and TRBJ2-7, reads DTGVSQNPRHKITKRGQNVTFRCDPISEHNRLYWYRQTLGQGPEFLTYFQNEAQLEKSRLLSDRFSAERPKGSFSTLEIQRTEQGDSAMYLCASSLERGTSYEQYFGPGTRLTVT.

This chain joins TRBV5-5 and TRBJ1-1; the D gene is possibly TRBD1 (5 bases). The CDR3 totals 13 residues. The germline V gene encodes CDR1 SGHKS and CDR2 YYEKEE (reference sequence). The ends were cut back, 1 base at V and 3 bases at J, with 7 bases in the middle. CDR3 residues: CASSLSGDTEAFF. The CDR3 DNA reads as TGTGCCAGCAGCTTGTCGGGGGACACTGAAGCTTTCTTT.

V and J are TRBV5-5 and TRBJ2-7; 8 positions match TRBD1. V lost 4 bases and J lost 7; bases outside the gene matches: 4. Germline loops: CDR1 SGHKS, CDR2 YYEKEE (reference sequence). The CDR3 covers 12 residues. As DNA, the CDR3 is TGTGCCAGCAGCCAGGGGGCCAGAGAGCAGTACTTC. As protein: CASSQGAREQYF.

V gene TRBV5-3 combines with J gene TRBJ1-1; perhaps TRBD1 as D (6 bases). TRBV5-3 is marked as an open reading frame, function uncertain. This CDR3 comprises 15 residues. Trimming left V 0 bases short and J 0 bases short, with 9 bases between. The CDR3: CARSLGQEMNTEAFF. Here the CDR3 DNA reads TGTGCCAGAAGCTTGGGACAGGAAATGAACACTGAAGCTTTCTTT.

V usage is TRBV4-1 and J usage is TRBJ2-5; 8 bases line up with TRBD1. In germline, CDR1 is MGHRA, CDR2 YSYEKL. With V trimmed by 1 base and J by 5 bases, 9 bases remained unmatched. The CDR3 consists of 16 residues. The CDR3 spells CASSQGIAGGIETQYF. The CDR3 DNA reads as TGCGCCAGCAGCCAAGGAATAGCAGGGGGCATTGAGACCCAGTACTTC.

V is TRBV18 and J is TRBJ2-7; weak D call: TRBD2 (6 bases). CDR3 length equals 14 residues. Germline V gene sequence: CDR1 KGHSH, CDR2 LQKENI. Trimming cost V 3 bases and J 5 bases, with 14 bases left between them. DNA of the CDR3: TGTGCCAGCTCACCGAAGGCGGGAAGAAACGAGCAGTACTTC. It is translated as CASSPKAGRNEQYF.

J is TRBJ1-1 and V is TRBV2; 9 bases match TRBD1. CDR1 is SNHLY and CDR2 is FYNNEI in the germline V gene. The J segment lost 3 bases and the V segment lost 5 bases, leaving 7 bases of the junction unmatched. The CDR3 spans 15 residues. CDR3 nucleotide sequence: TGTGCCAGCAGTTTGGACAGGGGACTTTACACTGAAGCTTTCTTT. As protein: CASSLDRGLYTEAFF.